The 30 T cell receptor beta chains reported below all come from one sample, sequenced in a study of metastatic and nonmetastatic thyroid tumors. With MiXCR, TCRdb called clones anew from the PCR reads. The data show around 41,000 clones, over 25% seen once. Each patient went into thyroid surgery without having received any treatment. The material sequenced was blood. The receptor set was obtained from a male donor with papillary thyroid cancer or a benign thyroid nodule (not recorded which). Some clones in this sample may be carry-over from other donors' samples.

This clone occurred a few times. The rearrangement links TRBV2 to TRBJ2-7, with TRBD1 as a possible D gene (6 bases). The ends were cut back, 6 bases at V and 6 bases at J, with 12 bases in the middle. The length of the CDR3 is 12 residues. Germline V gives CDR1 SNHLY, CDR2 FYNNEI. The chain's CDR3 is CASRDSSFEQYF. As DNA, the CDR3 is TGTGCCAGCAGGGACAGTTCGTTCGAGCAGTACTTC.

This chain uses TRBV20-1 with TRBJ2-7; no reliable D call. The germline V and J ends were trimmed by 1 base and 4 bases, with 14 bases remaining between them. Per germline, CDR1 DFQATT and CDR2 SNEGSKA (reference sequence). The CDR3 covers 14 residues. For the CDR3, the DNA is TGCAGTGCTAGAGCCAGACGGAATCAGTACGAGCAGTACTTC. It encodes CSARARRNQYEQYF.

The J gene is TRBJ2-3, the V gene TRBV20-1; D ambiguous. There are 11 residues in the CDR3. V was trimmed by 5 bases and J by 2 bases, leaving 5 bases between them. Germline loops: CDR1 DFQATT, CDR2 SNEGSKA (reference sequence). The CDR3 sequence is CSARNTDTQYF. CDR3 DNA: TGCAGTGCTCGTAACACAGATACGCAGTATTTT.

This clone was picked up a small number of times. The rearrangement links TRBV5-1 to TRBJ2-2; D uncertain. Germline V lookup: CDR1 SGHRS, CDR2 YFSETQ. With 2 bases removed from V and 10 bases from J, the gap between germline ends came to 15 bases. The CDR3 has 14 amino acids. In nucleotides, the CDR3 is TGCGCCAGCAGCTTTATATGGGGTTCTGTGGAGCTGTTTTTT. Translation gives CASSFIWGSVELFF.

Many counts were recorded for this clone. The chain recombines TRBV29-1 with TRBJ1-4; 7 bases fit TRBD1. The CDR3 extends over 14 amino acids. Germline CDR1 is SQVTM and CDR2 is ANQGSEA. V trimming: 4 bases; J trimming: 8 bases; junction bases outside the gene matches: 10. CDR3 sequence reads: CSVVRTGFEEKLFF. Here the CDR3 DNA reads TGCAGCGTTGTCAGGACAGGTTTCGAGGAAAAACTGTTTTTT.

The CDR3 nucleotides are TGTGCCAGCAGTCCCCCCCGGGGACTAGCGGGGCACAATGAGCAGTTCTTC. It specifies CASSPPRGLAGHNEQFF. The chain employs TRBV28 and TRBJ2-1; 13 bases map to TRBD2. With 5 bases clipped from V and 5 bases from J, the junction kept 9 bases outside the gene matches. CDR1 and CDR2 from the germline V gene are MDHEN and SYDVKM. CDR3 length: 17 amino acids.

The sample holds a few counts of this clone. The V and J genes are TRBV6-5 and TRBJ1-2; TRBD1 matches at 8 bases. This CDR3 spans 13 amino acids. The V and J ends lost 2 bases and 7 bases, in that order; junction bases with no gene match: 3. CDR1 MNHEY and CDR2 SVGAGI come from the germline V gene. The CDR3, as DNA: TGTGCCAGCAGTTACCAGGGGGCGCTTGGCTACACCTTC. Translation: CASSYQGALGYTF.

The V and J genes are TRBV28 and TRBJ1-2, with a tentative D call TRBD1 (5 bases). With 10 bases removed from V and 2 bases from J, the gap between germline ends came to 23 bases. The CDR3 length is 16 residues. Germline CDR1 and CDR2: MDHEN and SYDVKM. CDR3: CATERDGPKTNYGYTF. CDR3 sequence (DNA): TGTGCCACCGAAAGGGACGGACCAAAGACGAACTATGGCTACACCTTC.

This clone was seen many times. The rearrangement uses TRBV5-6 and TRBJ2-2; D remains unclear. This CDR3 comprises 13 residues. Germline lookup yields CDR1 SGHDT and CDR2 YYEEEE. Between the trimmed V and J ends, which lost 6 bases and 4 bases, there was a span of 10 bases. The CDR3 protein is CASIFYGTGELFF. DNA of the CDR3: TGTGCCAGCATTTTCTACGGCACCGGGGAGCTGTTTTTT.

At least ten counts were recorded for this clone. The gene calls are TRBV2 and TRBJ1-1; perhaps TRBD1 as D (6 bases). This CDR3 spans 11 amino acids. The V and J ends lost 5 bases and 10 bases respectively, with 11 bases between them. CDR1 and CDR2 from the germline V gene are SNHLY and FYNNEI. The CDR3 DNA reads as TGTGCCAGCAGTACAGGGTTTGGAGCTTTCTTT. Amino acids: CASSTGFGAFF. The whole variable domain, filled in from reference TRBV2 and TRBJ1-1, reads EPEVTQTPSHQVTQMGQEVILRCVPISNHLYFYWYRQILGQKVEFLVSFYNNEISEKSEIFDDQFSVERPDGSNFTLKIRSTKLEDSAMYFCASSTGFGAFFGQGTRLTVV.

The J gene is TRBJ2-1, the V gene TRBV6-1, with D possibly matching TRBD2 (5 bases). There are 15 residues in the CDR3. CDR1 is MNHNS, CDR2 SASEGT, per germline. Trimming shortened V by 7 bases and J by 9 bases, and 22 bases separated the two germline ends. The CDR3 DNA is TGTGCCAGCATCCCTCATGTGGGAGTTATCAGTGAGCAGTTCTTC. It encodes CASIPHVGVISEQFF.

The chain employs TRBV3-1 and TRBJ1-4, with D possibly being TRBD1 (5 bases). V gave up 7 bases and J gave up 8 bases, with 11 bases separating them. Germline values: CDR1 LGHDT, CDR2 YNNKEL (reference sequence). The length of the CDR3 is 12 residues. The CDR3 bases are TGTGCCAGCACAGGGCGGGGCGAAAAACTGTTTTTT. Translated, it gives CASTGRGEKLFF.

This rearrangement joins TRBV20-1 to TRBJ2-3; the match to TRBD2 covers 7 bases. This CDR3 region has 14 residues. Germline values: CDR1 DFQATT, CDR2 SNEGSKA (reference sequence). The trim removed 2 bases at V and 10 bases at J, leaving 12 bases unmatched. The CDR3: CSARSAGVKYSQYF. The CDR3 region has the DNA TGCAGTGCTAGAAGTGCGGGAGTTAAGTATTCGCAGTATTTT.

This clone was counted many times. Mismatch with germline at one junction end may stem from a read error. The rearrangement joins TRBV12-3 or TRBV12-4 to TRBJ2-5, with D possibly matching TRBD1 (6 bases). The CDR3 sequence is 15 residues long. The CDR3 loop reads CASSPSRTVKETRYF. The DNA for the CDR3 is TGTGCCAGCAGTCCCTCAAGGACAGTAAAAGAGACCCGGTACTTC.

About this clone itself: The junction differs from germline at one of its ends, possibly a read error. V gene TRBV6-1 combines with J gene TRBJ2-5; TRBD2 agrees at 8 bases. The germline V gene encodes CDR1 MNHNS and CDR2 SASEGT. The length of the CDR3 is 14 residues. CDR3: CASSDGLAGGTQCF. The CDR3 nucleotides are TGTGCCAGCAGTGACGGACTAGCTGGTGGGACCCAGTGCTTC.

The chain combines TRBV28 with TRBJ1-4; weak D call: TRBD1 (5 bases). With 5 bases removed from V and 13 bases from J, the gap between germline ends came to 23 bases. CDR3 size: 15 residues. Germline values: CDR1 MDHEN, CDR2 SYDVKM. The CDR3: CASSLARATNESLFF. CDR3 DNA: TGTGCCAGCAGTCTGGCCAGGGCAACTAATGAATCACTGTTTTTT.

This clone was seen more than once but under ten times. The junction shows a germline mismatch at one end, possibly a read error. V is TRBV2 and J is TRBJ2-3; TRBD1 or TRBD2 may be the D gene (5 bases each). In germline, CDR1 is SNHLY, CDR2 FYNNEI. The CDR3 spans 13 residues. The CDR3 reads CAISRGGPDTQYF. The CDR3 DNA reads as TGTGCCATCAGCCGGGGCGGCCCGGATACGCAGTACTTT.

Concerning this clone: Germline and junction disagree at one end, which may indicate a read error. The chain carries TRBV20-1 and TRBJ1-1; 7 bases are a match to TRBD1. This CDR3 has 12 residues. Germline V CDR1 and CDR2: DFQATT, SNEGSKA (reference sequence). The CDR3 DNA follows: TGCAGTGCTAGAGGAGGGGACAGTGTTGCTTTCTTC. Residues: CSARGGDSVAFF.

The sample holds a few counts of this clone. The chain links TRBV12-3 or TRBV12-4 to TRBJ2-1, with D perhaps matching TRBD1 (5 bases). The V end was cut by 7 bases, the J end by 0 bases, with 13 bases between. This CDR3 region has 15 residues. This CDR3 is CASTPGHPSYNEQFF. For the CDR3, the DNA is TGTGCCAGCACCCCTGGACACCCCTCCTACAATGAGCAGTTCTTC.

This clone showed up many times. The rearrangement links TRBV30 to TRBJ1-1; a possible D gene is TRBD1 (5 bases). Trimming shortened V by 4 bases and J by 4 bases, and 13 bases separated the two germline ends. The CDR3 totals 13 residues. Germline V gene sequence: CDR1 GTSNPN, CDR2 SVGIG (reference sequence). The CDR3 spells CAWNVGGGTEAFF. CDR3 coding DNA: TGTGCCTGGAACGTCGGGGGTGGCACTGAAGCTTTCTTT.

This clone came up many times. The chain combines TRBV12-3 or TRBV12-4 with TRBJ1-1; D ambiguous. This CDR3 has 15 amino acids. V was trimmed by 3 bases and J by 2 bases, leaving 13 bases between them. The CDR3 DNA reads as TGTGCCAGCAGTTTGGGCCAGCCGCTCAACACTGAAGCTTTCTTT. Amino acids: CASSLGQPLNTEAFF.

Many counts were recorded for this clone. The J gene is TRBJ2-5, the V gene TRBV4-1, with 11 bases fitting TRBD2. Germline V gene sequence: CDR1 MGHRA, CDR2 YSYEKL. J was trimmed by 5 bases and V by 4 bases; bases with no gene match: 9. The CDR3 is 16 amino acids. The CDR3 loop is CASSPIAGGPVETQYF. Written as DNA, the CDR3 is TGCGCCAGCAGCCCCATAGCGGGAGGGCCCGTGGAGACCCAGTACTTC.

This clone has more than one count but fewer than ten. CDR3 amino acids: CASSERPSRQGAFNQPQHF. DNA for the CDR3: TGTGCCAGCAGTGAGAGGCCCTCTAGACAGGGTGCATTCAATCAGCCCCAGCATTTT. This chain connects TRBV2 to TRBJ1-5, with 7 bases fitting TRBD1. Germline V gene data show CDR1 as SNHLY and CDR2 as FYNNEI. The J segment lost 3 bases and the V segment lost 3 bases, leaving 17 bases of the junction unmatched. This CDR3 is 19 amino acids long. The full variable domain, its missing parts supplied by reference TRBV2 and TRBJ1-5, is EPEVTQTPSHQVTQMGQEVILRCVPISNHLYFYWYRQILGQKVEFLVSFYNNEISEKSEIFDDQFSVERPDGSNFTLKIRSTKLEDSAMYFCASSERPSRQGAFNQPQHFGDGTRLSIL.

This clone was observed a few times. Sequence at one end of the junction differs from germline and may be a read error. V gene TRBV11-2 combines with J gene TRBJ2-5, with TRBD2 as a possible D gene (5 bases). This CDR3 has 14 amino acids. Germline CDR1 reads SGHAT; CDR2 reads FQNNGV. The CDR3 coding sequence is TGTGCCAGCAGCTTACGTACAGCGGAAGAGAACCAGTACTTC. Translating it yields CASSLRTAEENQYF.

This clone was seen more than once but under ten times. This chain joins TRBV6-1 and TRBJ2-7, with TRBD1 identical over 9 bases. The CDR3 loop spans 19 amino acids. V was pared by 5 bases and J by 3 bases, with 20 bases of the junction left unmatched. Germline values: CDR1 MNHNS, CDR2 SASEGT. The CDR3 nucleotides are TGTGCCAGCAGTCAAAAGACAGGGGGGTCAAAAGTTGGAAGCTACGAGCAGTACTTC. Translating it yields CASSQKTGGSKVGSYEQYF.

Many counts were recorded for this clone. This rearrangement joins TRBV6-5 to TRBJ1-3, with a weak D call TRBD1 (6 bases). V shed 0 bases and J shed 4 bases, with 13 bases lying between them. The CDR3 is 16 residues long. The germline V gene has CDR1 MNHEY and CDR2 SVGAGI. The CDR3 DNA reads TGTGCCAGCAGTTACTCCGGGGGGCCGGGAGGAAACACCATATATTTT. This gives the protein CASSYSGGPGGNTIYF.

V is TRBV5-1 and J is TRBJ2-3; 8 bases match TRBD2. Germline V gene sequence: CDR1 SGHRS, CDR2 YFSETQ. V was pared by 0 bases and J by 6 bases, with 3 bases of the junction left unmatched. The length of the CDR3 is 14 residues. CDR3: CASSLAGGPDTQYF. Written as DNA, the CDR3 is TGCGCCAGCAGCTTGGCGGGAGGGCCGGATACGCAGTATTTT. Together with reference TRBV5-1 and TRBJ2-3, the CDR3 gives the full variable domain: KAGVTQTPRYLIKTRGQQVTLSCSPISGHRSVSWYQQTPGQGLQFLFEYFSETQRNKGNFPGRFSGRQFSNSRSEMNVSTLELGDSALYLCASSLAGGPDTQYFGPGTRLTVL.

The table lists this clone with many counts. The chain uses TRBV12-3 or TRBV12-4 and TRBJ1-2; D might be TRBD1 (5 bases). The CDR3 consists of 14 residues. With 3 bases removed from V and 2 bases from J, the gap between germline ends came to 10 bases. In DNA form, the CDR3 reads TGTGCCAGCAGTTTCCAGGGCCGCAACTATGGCTACACCTTC. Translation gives CASSFQGRNYGYTF.

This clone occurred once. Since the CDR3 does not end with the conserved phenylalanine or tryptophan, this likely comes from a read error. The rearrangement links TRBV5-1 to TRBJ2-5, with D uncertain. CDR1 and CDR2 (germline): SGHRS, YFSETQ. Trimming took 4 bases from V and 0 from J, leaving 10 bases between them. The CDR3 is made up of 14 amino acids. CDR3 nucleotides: TGCGCCAGCAGCCCTGAGCTTTACCAAGAGACCCAGTACTGC. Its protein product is CASSPELYQETQYC.

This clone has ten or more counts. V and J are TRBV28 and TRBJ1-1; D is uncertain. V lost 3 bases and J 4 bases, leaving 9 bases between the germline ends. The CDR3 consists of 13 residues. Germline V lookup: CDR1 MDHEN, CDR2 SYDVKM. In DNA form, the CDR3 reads TGTGCCAGCAGTTTGCAAGGGTCCACTGAAGCTTTCTTT. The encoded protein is CASSLQGSTEAFF.